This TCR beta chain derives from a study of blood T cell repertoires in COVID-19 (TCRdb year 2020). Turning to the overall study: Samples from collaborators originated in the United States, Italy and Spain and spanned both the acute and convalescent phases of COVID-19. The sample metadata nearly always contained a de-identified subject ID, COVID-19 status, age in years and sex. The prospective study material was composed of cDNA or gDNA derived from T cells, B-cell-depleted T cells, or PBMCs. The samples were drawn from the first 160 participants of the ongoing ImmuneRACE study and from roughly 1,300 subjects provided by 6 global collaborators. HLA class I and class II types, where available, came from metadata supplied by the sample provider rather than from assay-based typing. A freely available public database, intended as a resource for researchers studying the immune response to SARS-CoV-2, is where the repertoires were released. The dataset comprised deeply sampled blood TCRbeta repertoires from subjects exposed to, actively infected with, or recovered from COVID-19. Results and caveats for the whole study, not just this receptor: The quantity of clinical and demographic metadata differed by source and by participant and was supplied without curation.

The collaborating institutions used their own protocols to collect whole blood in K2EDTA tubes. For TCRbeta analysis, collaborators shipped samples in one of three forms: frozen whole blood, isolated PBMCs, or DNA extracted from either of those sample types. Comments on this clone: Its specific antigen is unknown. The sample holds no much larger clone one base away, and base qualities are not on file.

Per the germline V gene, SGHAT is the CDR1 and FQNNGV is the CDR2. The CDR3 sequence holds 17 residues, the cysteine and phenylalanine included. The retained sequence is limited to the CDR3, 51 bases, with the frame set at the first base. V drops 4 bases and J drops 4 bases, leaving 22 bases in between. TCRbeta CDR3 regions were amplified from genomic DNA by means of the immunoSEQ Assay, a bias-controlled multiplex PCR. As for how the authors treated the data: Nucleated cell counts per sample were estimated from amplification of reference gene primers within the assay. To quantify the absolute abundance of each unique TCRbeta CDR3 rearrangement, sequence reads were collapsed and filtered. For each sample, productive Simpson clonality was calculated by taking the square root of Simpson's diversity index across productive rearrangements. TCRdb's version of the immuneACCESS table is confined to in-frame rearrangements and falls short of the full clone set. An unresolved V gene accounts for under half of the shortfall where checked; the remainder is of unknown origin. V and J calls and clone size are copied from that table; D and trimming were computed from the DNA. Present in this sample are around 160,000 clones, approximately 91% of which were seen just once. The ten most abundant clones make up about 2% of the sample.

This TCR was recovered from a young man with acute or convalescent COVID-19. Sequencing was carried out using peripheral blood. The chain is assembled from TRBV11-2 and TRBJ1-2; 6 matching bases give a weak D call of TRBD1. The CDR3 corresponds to CASSSLQGIGVSYGYTF. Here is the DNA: TGTGCCAGCAGCTCCTTACAGGGTATTGGGGTATCCTATGGCTACACCTTC.